A single sample is the source of the 20 T cell receptor beta chains below, sequenced in a study of T-cell memory formation after mild COVID-19. TCRdb processed the 5' RACE reads anew with MiXCR; each CDR3 protein has one entry. The sample contains some 300,000 distinct CDR3 sequences, around 20% of which appear only once. The sample consisted of PBMCs or a T cell subset sorted from them (not recorded which). These receptors all come from a man in his late teens or twenties who had mild COVID-19 (a few samples of this study predate the infection). Cell type and time point are not known.

This chain joins TRBV24-1 and TRBJ2-2; D not certain. The CDR3 totals 13 residues. CDR1 is KGHDR and CDR2 is SFDVKD in the germline V gene. V lost 5 bases and J 4 bases, leaving 7 bases between the germline ends. This CDR3 reads CATSGPITGELFF. Here the CDR3 DNA reads TGTGCCACCAGTGGACCGATCACCGGGGAGCTGTTTTTT.

The chain carries TRBV4-2 and TRBJ1-2; D is uncertain. The CDR3 consists of 15 residues. The ends were cut back, 0 bases at V and 4 bases at J, with 12 bases in the middle. CDR1 is LGHNA, CDR2 YNFKEQ, per germline. CDR3 residues: CASSQEEAQSYGYTF. DNA for the CDR3: TGTGCCAGCAGCCAAGAGGAGGCCCAGAGCTATGGCTACACCTTC.

The chain joins TRBV7-3 to TRBJ2-1, with TRBD2 as a possible D gene (7 bases). Trimming took 3 bases from V and 5 from J, leaving 11 bases between them. The CDR3 has 14 residues. CDR1 SGHTA and CDR2 FQGTGA come from the germline V gene. CDR3 bases: TGTGCCAGCAGCTTGGGGGGGGCGAACAATGAGCAGTTCTTC. This gives the protein CASSLGGANNEQFF.

The rearrangement uses TRBV19 and TRBJ2-1; TRBD2 matches 14 bases. Germline values: CDR1 LNHDA, CDR2 SQIVND (reference sequence). V lost 1 base to trimming and J lost 10 bases; unmatched junction nucleotides: 9. The length of the CDR3 is 17 residues. CDR3 loop: CASSIGGSGLAGDEQFF. In nucleotides, the CDR3 is TGTGCCAGTAGTATAGGCGGTTCGGGACTAGCGGGGGACGAGCAGTTCTTC.

This clonotype occurred a few times. The chain uses TRBV18 and TRBJ2-1; the D is unclear. Germline V lookup: CDR1 KGHSH, CDR2 LQKENI. V was trimmed by 3 bases and J by 9 bases, leaving 15 bases between them. The CDR3 is 14 residues long. The CDR3: CASSPATGVSEQFF. CDR3 nucleotide sequence: TGTGCCAGCTCACCTGCAACTGGGGTGAGTGAGCAGTTCTTC.

This clonotype was seen only a few times. V usage is TRBV4-1 and J usage is TRBJ2-2, with 10 nucleotides matching TRBD2. The V gene end was trimmed by 7 bases and the J gene end by 4 bases; junction bases not matched to a gene: 9. In germline, CDR1 is MGHRA, CDR2 YSYEKL. This CDR3 comprises 16 residues. CDR3: CASTASSGGLTGELFF. CDR3 bases: TGCGCCAGCACGGCCTCTAGCGGGGGCCTCACCGGGGAGCTGTTTTTT.

This clonotype was detected a few times. The rearrangement uses TRBV20-1 and TRBJ1-4; D is possibly TRBD1 (5 bases). CDR1 and CDR2 (germline): DFQATT, SNEGSKA (reference sequence). V was shortened by 6 bases and J by 6 bases, with 11 bases between the two germline ends. The length of the CDR3 is 12 residues. CDR3 coding DNA: TGCAGTGCCCGGGACGGATATGAAAAACTGTTTTTT. Amino acids: CSARDGYEKLFF.

This clonotype occurred a few times. The rearrangement links TRBV29-1 to TRBJ1-5; TRBD1 aligns across 7 bases. J lost 2 bases, V lost 7 bases, and 8 bases had no gene match. Germline V gives CDR1 SQVTM, CDR2 ANQGSEA. The CDR3 is 14 residues long. This chain's CDR3 is CSATTGQGNQPQHF. DNA of the CDR3: TGCAGCGCAACAACAGGACAGGGCAATCAGCCCCAGCATTTT. Using reference TRBV29-1 and TRBJ1-5 for the parts outside the CDR3, the full variable domain is SAVISQKPSRDICQRGTSLTIQCQVDSQVTMMFWYRQQPGQSLTLIATANQGSEATYESGFVIDKFPISRPNLTFSTLTVSNMSPEDSSIYLCSATTGQGNQPQHFGDGTRLSIL.

This clonotype was found many times. The V call is TRBV15, the J call TRBJ2-1; maybe TRBD1 (7 bases). Between the trimmed V and J ends, which lost 3 bases and 6 bases, there was a span of 15 bases. CDR1 is LNHNV and CDR2 is YYDKDF in the germline V gene (reference sequence). The CDR3 has 15 amino acids. The CDR3: CATSRGGQVGNEQFF. The CDR3 DNA sequence: TGTGCCACCAGCAGGGGAGGACAGGTCGGCAATGAGCAGTTCTTC.

This rearrangement joins TRBV7-9 to TRBJ2-7; 8 nucleotides agree with TRBD1. The CDR3 covers 15 residues. Looked up from germline, CDR1 is SEHNR and CDR2 is FQNEAQ (reference sequence). V dropped 3 bases and J dropped 3; count of bases not matched to a gene: 7. CDR3 nucleotide sequence: TGTGCCAGCAGCTTGGTTGACAGGGGAGTCTACGAGCAGTACTTC. This translates into CASSLVDRGVYEQYF.

This chain uses TRBV7-2 with TRBJ1-3, with TRBD1 matching 9 bases. There are 18 residues in the CDR3. The V segment lost 5 bases and the J segment 0 bases; nucleotides outside the gene matches: 11. Per the germline V gene, CDR1 is SGHTA and CDR2 is FQGNSA. CDR3: CASSHRDRDHFSGNTIYF. The CDR3 bases are TGTGCCAGCAGCCACCGGGACAGGGACCATTTCTCTGGAAACACCATATATTTT.

The chain recombines TRBV27 with TRBJ1-5, with 7 nucleotides matching TRBD1. The J segment lost 4 bases and the V segment lost 10 bases, leaving 4 bases of the junction unmatched. There are 12 residues in the CDR3. CDR1 and CDR2 (germline): MNHEY, SMNVEV (reference sequence). The CDR3 DNA is TGTGCCACCGGACAGGTAAATCAGCCCCAGCATTTT. Translation gives CATGQVNQPQHF.

The V and J genes are TRBV6-5 and TRBJ1-2, with no clear D. The V end lost 5 bases, the J end lost 7 bases, and 14 bases lay between the germline ends. There are 13 residues in the CDR3. CDR1 and CDR2 from the germline V gene are MNHEY and SVGAGI. DNA for the CDR3: TGTGCCAGCAGTCACCCTCCCGAGGCTGGCTACACCTTC. Its translation is CASSHPPEAGYTF.

This clonotype was seen a few times. CDR3: CSVGGRSSYNEQFF. In DNA, the CDR3 is TGCAGCGTTGGAGGGAGAAGCTCCTACAATGAGCAGTTCTTC. The chain carries TRBV29-1 and TRBJ2-1; maybe TRBD2 (5 bases). The V end was cut by 4 bases, the J end by 0 bases, with 10 bases between. Per germline, CDR1 SQVTM and CDR2 ANQGSEA. This CDR3 has 14 residues.

The chain joins TRBV29-1 to TRBJ2-7, with 7 bases identical to TRBD2. The CDR3 covers 16 residues. The V and J ends lost 4 bases and 2 bases, in that order; junction bases with no gene match: 14. In germline, CDR1 is SQVTM, CDR2 ANQGSEA. CDR3 residues: CSVVARAGRGTYEQYF. CDR3 nucleotide sequence: TGCAGCGTTGTGGCCCGGGCAGGGAGGGGAACCTACGAGCAGTACTTC.

The chain uses TRBV11-1 and TRBJ2-1, with D perhaps matching TRBD1 (6 bases). Trimming removed 5 bases at V and 4 bases at J, with 21 bases between. Germline loops: CDR1 SGHAT, CDR2 FQDESV (reference sequence). The CDR3 has 17 residues. The CDR3 sequence: CASSPYPRQDLYNEQFF. CDR3 sequence (DNA): TGTGCCAGCAGCCCGTATCCCAGACAGGATTTGTACAATGAGCAGTTCTTC.

This chain links TRBV29-1 with TRBJ2-7, with 10 bases identical to TRBD2. The CDR3 is made up of 12 amino acids. After removal of 5 bases from V and 3 bases from J, the junction contained 1 base not matched to a gene. Germline-derived CDR1 and CDR2 are SQVTM and ANQGSEA. CDR3 bases: TGCAGCGTTAGGACTAGCGGCTACGAGCAGTACTTC. It specifies CSVRTSGYEQYF.

This chain connects TRBV15 to TRBJ2-2; 9 nucleotides align to TRBD1. The CDR3 extends over 20 amino acids. Germline V gene sequence: CDR1 LNHNV, CDR2 YYDKDF (reference sequence). V was pared by 0 bases and J by 3 bases, with 14 bases of the junction left unmatched. This chain's CDR3 is CATSREGVLRDRDHTGELFF. The CDR3 DNA sequence: TGTGCCACCAGCAGAGAGGGAGTTTTGCGGGACAGGGATCACACCGGGGAGCTGTTTTTT.

This clonotype was counted many times. CDR3 sequence: CASSVGKAYNSPLHF. The CDR3 nucleotides read TGTGCCAGCAGCGTAGGGAAGGCCTATAATTCACCCCTCCACTTT. The chain employs TRBV9 and TRBJ1-6; D is uncertain. The CDR3 runs to 15 residues. The V gene's germline CDR1 is SGDLS and CDR2 YYNGEE. V was shortened by 0 bases and J by 2 bases, with 6 bases between the two germline ends.

This clonotype showed up just a few times. The V gene is TRBV7-2, the J gene TRBJ2-2; 7 bases align to TRBD1. Germline CDR1 SGHTA, CDR2 FQGNSA. This CDR3 has 14 amino acids. With 4 bases clipped from V and 3 bases from J, the junction kept 2 bases outside the gene matches. The CDR3, as DNA: TGTGCCAGCAGCTCGACAGGGTACACCGGGGAGCTGTTTTTT. It yields the protein CASSSTGYTGELFF.